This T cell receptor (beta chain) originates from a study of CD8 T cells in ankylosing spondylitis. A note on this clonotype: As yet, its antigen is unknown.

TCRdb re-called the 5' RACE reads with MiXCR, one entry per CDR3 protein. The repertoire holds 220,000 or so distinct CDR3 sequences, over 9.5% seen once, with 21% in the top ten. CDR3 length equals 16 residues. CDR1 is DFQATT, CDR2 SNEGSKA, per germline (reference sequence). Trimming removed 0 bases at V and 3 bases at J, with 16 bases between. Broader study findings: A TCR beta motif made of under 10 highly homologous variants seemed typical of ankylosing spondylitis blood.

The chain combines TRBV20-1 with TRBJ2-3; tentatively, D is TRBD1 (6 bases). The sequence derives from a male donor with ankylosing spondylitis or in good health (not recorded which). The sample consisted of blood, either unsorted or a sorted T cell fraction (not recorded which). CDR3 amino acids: CSARDPRGGLTDTQYF. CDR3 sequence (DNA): TGCAGTGCTAGAGATCCCAGGGGTGGGTTAACAGATACGCAGTATTTT.